This T cell receptor beta chain was recovered during a study of cytomegalovirus exposure and HLA in healthy donors. Concerning this clone itself: Its cognate antigen is unknown.

Findings and caveats of the study: It was 164 TCR beta chains that were listed as cytomegalovirus-associated.

Germline loops: CDR1 MNHNY, CDR2 SVGAGI (reference sequence). Trimming cost V 8 bases and J 0 bases, with 9 bases left between them. The CDR3 consists of 13 residues. Amplification used 60 Vbeta primers and 13 Jbeta primers. Under the authors' procedure: Later reanalysis found 75 million to 95 million unique TCR beta chains, some 10 million of them shared. Assay used: immunoSEQ multiplex PCR; TCRdb lists only in-frame clones, some missing. D and trimming come from the DNA, and the V and J calls and clone size come from that table. The data show roughly 100,000 clones, approximately 82% seen once. The J gene is TRBJ2-3, the V gene TRBV6-6; D may be TRBD2 (5 bases). The sequencing sample was made of PBMCs. This TCR derives from a man between 35 and 55 years old in good health and CMV-seropositive. CDR3 residues: CASYTRSTDTQYF. CDR3 nucleotide sequence: TGTGCCAGCTATACTAGAAGCACAGATACGCAGTATTTT.